The next 17 T cell receptor beta chains were all read from a single sample in a study of cytomegalovirus exposure and HLA in healthy donors. It was with 60 Vbeta and 13 Jbeta primers that the PCR ran. Some clones are missing from TCRdb's copy, which holds only in-frame ones; the method was immunoSEQ multiplex PCR. Of about 150,000 clones listed, roughly 80% are singletons. The specimen was PBMCs. Source of these receptors: a woman in her fifties or sixties in good health and CMV-seropositive.

This clone was detected only once. CDR3 sequence (DNA): TGTGCCAGCAGTTATACGGGGGGCCTTTCCTACGAGCAGTACTTC. Translation gives CASSYTGGLSYEQYF. The V and J genes are TRBV27 and TRBJ2-7; D perhaps matches TRBD2 (7 bases). The germline V and J ends were trimmed by 4 bases and 1 base, with 14 bases remaining between them. The CDR3 spans 15 residues. Germline V gene sequence: CDR1 MNHEY, CDR2 SMNVEV (reference sequence).

The V call is TRBV18, the J call TRBJ1-2, with a possible D match to TRBD1 (6 bases). The CDR3 is 14 residues long. Per the germline V gene, CDR1 is KGHSH and CDR2 is LQKENI. Trimming removed 3 bases at V and 4 bases at J, with 12 bases between. For the CDR3, the DNA is TGTGCCAGCTCACCGAAACAGGGCGGCTATGGCTACACCTTC. This sequence encodes CASSPKQGGYGYTF.

The V call is TRBV27, the J call TRBJ2-7; D is possibly TRBD2 (7 bases). The length of the CDR3 is 15 residues. Trimming left V 2 bases short and J 2 bases short, with 13 bases between. Germline lookup yields CDR1 MNHEY and CDR2 SMNVEV (reference sequence). The CDR3 bases are TGTGCCAGCAGTTTAGGGGGGGCATGGCCCTACGAGCAGTACTTC. It encodes CASSLGGAWPYEQYF.

The V call is TRBV11-2, the J call TRBJ1-1; D call uncertain. Germline CDR1 and CDR2: SGHAT and FQNNGV. V dropped 1 base and J dropped 0 bases, with 3 bases sitting between them. This CDR3 spans 13 amino acids. In DNA form, the CDR3 reads TGTGCCAGCAGCTTAGCCTTGAACACTGAAGCTTTCTTT. Amino acid sequence: CASSLALNTEAFF.

CDR3 coding DNA: TGCGCCAGCAGCCCCTCCCCCTCAGATACGCAGTATTTT. Translation: CASSPSPSDTQYF. The chain employs TRBV5-1 and TRBJ2-3; D gene uncertain. Germline V gene sequence: CDR1 SGHRS, CDR2 YFSETQ. The ends were cut back, 4 bases at V and 4 bases at J, with 10 bases in the middle. The CDR3 is 13 amino acids.

The chain uses TRBV9 and TRBJ2-3, with 13 bases matching TRBD2. The junction had 3 bases not matched to a gene; V was cut back by 0 bases and J by 5 bases. The CDR3 has 16 residues. Looked up from germline, CDR1 is SGDLS and CDR2 is YYNGEE. CDR3 amino acids: CASSVGTSGGVDTQYF. CDR3 DNA sequence: TGTGCCAGCAGCGTAGGAACTAGCGGGGGGGTAGATACGCAGTATTTT.

This chain joins TRBV6-6 and TRBJ1-1; 7 nucleotides match TRBD1. This CDR3 is built from 11 residues. The ends lost 6 bases at V and 8 bases at J; junction bases unmatched: 3. Germline loops: CDR1 MNHNY, CDR2 SVGAGI (reference sequence). The CDR3 loop is CASSLDREAFF. CDR3 nucleotides: TGTGCCAGCAGCCTGGACAGGGAAGCTTTCTTT.

The chain uses TRBV12-5 and TRBJ1-6; 7 bases fit TRBD1. Unmatched junction bases numbered 3, after V lost 5 bases and J lost 5 bases. CDR1 is LGHNT, CDR2 FRNRAP, per germline. The CDR3 extends over 14 amino acids. The CDR3 here is CASGGDRDNSPLHF. The CDR3 DNA reads TGTGCTAGTGGTGGAGACAGGGATAATTCACCCCTCCACTTT.

The chain has TRBV4-1 and TRBJ1-6; the D gene is possibly TRBD1 (5 bases). Germline V gene data show CDR1 as MGHRA and CDR2 as YSYEKL. The germline V and J ends were trimmed by 0 bases and 10 bases, with 10 bases remaining between them. The CDR3 length is 14 residues. Here the CDR3 reads CASSQDFTGSPLHF. The CDR3 nucleotides are TGCGCCAGCAGCCAAGATTTCACAGGATCACCCCTCCACTTT.

The CDR3 nucleotides read TGTGCCAGCAGGGTTGCGAATCAGCCCCAGCATTTT. As protein: CASRVANQPQHF. The J gene is TRBJ1-5, the V gene TRBV28; D is ambiguous. V was pared by 6 bases and J by 4 bases, with 7 bases between. The CDR3 has 12 residues. CDR1 and CDR2 from the germline V gene are MDHEN and SYDVKM.

The chain recombines TRBV5-1 with TRBJ2-7; 11 positions agree with TRBD2. V was clipped by 2 bases and J by 6 bases; unmatched bases: 4. CDR3 length: 14 amino acids. The germline V gene encodes CDR1 SGHRS and CDR2 YFSETQ. CDR3 loop: CASSFASGGSEQYF. The DNA of the CDR3 is TGCGCCAGCAGCTTCGCTAGCGGGGGGAGCGAGCAGTACTTC.

This chain joins TRBV15 and TRBJ2-3; possibly TRBD1 for D (5 bases). The CDR3 loop spans 16 amino acids. Trimming removed 0 bases from V and 6 bases from J, with 16 bases in between. Per the germline V gene, CDR1 is LNHNV and CDR2 is YYDKDF (reference sequence). CDR3 DNA: TGTGCCACCAGCAGAGATCCACTAACAGGCCCTGATACGCAGTATTTT. As protein: CATSRDPLTGPDTQYF.

The chain has TRBV7-9 and TRBJ2-7; the match to TRBD1 covers 10 bases. Per the germline V gene, CDR1 is SEHNR and CDR2 is FQNEAQ (reference sequence). The CDR3 covers 14 residues. V lost 5 bases, J lost 4 bases, and 5 bases stayed unmatched. DNA of the CDR3: TGTGCCAGCAGCCTCCGGGACAGGGGATACGAGCAGTACTTC. Translation: CASSLRDRGYEQYF.

V is TRBV27 and J is TRBJ2-2; a weak D match, TRBD2 (6 bases). V was shortened by 8 bases and J by 0 bases, with 10 bases between the two germline ends. Per the germline V gene, CDR1 is MNHEY and CDR2 is SMNVEV (reference sequence). The CDR3 extends over 14 amino acids. The CDR3 loop reads CASRLAPNTGELFF. Written as DNA, the CDR3 is TGTGCCAGCCGTCTAGCGCCGAACACCGGGGAGCTGTTTTTT.

J is TRBJ2-1 and V is TRBV6-1, with 8 bases that match TRBD2. This CDR3 is built from 15 residues. The trim removed 3 bases at V and 2 bases at J, leaving 3 bases unmatched. The V gene's germline CDR1 is MNHNS and CDR2 SASEGT. The CDR3 sequence is CASSDERGPYNEQFF. The CDR3 DNA reads as TGTGCCAGCAGTGACGAGCGGGGGCCCTACAATGAGCAGTTCTTC.

The genes are TRBV9 and TRBJ2-5; 10 bases line up with TRBD1. TRBJ2-7 explains the end of the DNA better; the J call may be wrong. Germline values: CDR1 SGDLS, CDR2 YYNGEE. This CDR3 has 14 residues. The CDR3 region is CASSVGGTGDEQYF. The CDR3 region has the DNA TGTGCCAGCAGCGTAGGAGGGACAGGGGACGAGCAGTACTTC.

This clone occurred a few times. The V gene is TRBV9, the J gene TRBJ1-1; D not certain. The CDR3 is made up of 13 amino acids. The V and J ends lost 2 bases and 7 bases respectively, with 12 bases between them. CDR1 SGDLS and CDR2 YYNGEE come from the germline V gene. In DNA, the CDR3 is TGTGCCAGCAGCGTCGAGGGTAGCGGTGAAGCTTTCTTT. Amino acid sequence: CASSVEGSGEAFF.